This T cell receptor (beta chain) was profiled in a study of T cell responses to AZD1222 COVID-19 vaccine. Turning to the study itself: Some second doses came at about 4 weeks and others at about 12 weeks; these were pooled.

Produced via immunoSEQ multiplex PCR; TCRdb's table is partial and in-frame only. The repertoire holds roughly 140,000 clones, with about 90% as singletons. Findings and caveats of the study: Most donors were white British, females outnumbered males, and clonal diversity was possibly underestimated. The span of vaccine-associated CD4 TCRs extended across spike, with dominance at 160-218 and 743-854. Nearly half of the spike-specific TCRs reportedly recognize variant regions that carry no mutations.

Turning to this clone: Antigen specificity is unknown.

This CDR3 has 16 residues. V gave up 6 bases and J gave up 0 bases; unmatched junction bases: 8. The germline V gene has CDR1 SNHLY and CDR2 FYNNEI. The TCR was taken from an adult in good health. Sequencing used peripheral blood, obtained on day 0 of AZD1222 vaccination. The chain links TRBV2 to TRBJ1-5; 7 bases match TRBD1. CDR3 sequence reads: CASSRRQGYSNQPQHF. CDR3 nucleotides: TGTGCCAGCAGCCGAAGACAGGGATATAGCAATCAGCCCCAGCATTTT.